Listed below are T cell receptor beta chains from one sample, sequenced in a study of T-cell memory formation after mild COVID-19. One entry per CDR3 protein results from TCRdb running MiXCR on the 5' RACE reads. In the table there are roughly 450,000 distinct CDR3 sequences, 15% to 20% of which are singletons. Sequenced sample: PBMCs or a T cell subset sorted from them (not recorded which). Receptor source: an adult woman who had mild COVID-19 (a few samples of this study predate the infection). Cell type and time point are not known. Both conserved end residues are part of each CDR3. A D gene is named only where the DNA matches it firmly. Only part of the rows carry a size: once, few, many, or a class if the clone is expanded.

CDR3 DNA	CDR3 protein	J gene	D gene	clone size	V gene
TGTGCCAGCAGTTTACCCGGGACAGCCACTAACTATGGCTACACCTTC	CASSLPGTATNYGYTF	TRBJ1-2	TRBD1	.	TRBV12-3/TRBV12-4
TGTGCCAGCAGCTTATCGGGGCCTAATGAAAAACTGTTTTTT	CASSLSGPNEKLFF	TRBJ1-4	.	.	TRBV7-2
TGTGCCAGCAGCTTAGATCACTCTGGAAACACCATATATTTT	CASSLDHSGNTIYF	TRBJ1-3	.	.	TRBV7-3
TGTGCCAGTAGTAGCCAGGGAAGACGAGGCTACACCTTC	CASSSQGRRGYTF	TRBJ1-2	.	many	TRBV19
TGCAGCGTCTCACAGGGTTGGAGCTCCTACAATGAGCAGTTCTTC	CSVSQGWSSYNEQFF	TRBJ2-1	.	few	TRBV29-1
TGTGCCAGCAGTTTGTCCCCCGGGAGCTATGGCTACACCTTC	CASSLSPGSYGYTF	TRBJ1-2	.	.	TRBV12-3/TRBV12-4
TGCGCCAGCAGCCTTCAGACAGGAGAGACCCAGTACTTC	CASSLQTGETQYF	TRBJ2-5	.	.	TRBV4-1
TGTGCCAGCAGCACCATTCGAGGGAACAGATTAGAATACAATGAGCAGTTCTTC	CASSTIRGNRLEYNEQFF	TRBJ2-1	.	.	TRBV11-2
TGCGCCAGCAGCCAACCAGCCGACCAGACAGGGGGCTTTCCCTACGAGCAGTACTTC	CASSQPADQTGGFPYEQYF	TRBJ2-7	TRBD1	.	TRBV4-1
TGTGCCAGCAGCGTAAAACCCGGGGAGCTGTTTTTT	CASSVKPGELFF	TRBJ2-2	.	.	TRBV9
TGTGCCAGCAGCTTGAACAGGGGTTCGGACAATGAGCAGTTCTTC	CASSLNRGSDNEQFF	TRBJ2-1	TRBD1	once	TRBV7-7
TGTGCCAGCCGCGGACAGGCGAGTGAGCAGTACTTC	CASRGQASEQYF	TRBJ2-7	TRBD1	many	TRBV5-6
TGTGCCAGCAGTAATAGTCCGGGACAGGGAATTCTCCCGGGCGTACCGCAGTATTTT	CASSNSPGQGILPGVPQYF	TRBJ2-3	TRBD1	.	TRBV2
TGCAGTGCTAGAGATGGGTCCGTGGGCGGGAGTAGGGGAGAGACCCAGTACTTC	CSARDGSVGGSRGETQYF	TRBJ2-5	TRBD2	.	TRBV20-1
TGTGCCAGCAGCTTAGGCTCGGCGTTCTCTGGAAACACCATATATTTT	CASSLGSAFSGNTIYF	TRBJ1-3	.	.	TRBV7-2
TGCGCCAGCAGCTTGGTCTCATACCCCTACGAGCAGTACTTC	CASSLVSYPYEQYF	TRBJ2-7	.	few	TRBV5-1
TGCGCCAGCAGCCGGACAGGGATGAGGTACGAGCAGTACTTC	CASSRTGMRYEQYF	TRBJ2-7	TRBD1	few	TRBV5-1
TGCAGCGTTGTCAGGGATGAAGCTTTCTTT	CSVVRDEAFF	TRBJ1-1	.	few	TRBV29-1
TGTGCCAGCAGCTTGGCGGCTAGCTACTTCACCGGGGAGCTGTTTTTT	CASSLAASYFTGELFF	TRBJ2-2	.	few	TRBV5-4
TGCGCCAGCAGCCAAGATATGGGGCGGGGGGGCTCTTACGATGAGCAGTTCTTC	CASSQDMGRGGSYDEQFF	TRBJ2-1	TRBD2	few	TRBV4-1
TGTGCCAGCAGCCAAGTCCCAATGGGAGGGGGCTCCTACGAGCAGTACTTC	CASSQVPMGGGSYEQYF	TRBJ2-7	.	few	TRBV3-1
TGTGCCAGCAGCTATGACAGGTCGAGCTCCTACGAGCAGTACTTC	CASSYDRSSSYEQYF	TRBJ2-7	.	.	TRBV5-4
TGTGCCAGCAGTTTCACAGGGGATCGGAACAATGAGCAGTTCTTC	CASSFTGDRNNEQFF	TRBJ2-1	TRBD1	few	TRBV6-5
TGTGCCAGCTCACCACCCAAACATCCCTACGAGCAGTACTTC	CASSPPKHPYEQYF	TRBJ2-7	.	many	TRBV18
TGTGCCAGCACCAGGGTATTGGCATACAATGAGCAGTTCTTC	CASTRVLAYNEQFF	TRBJ2-1	.	.	TRBV2
TGTGCCAGCAGTGGGGCTGAGTCAAGCAATCAGCCCCAGCATTTT	CASSGAESSNQPQHF	TRBJ1-5	.	.	TRBV2
TGTGCCAGCAGCTCAGAGGATAGCAATCAGCCCCAGCATTTT	CASSSEDSNQPQHF	TRBJ1-5	.	few	TRBV7-9
TGTGCCAGCACCCCGACCGCGAACACTGAAGCTTTCTTT	CASTPTANTEAFF	TRBJ1-1	.	.	TRBV12-3/TRBV12-4
TGTGCCAGCAGCCCGAGGGGACTGGACTATGGCTACACCTTC	CASSPRGLDYGYTF	TRBJ1-2	.	once	TRBV5-4
TGTGCCAGCTCACTGACGACTAGCGGGAGTGTAAATGAGCAGTTCTTC	CASSLTTSGSVNEQFF	TRBJ2-1	TRBD2	few	TRBV18
TGTGCCAGCAGCCGTCGGGGGTGGGCGTTCGGGTATAACATTCAGTACTTC	CASSRRGWAFGYNIQYF	TRBJ2-4	.	few	TRBV5-6
TGTGCCAGCAGTTTGCATGAGTTTGCGGGACGCTACGAGCAGTACTTC	CASSLHEFAGRYEQYF	TRBJ2-7	.	many	TRBV12-3/TRBV12-4
TGTGCCAGCAGCTTGTATCCGGGACAGGGGCAAGAGACCCAGTACTTC	CASSLYPGQGQETQYF	TRBJ2-5	TRBD1	.	TRBV5-6
TGCGCCAGAACGGACAGGGGGGATCAGCCCCAGCATTTT	CARTDRGDQPQHF	TRBJ1-5	TRBD1	.	TRBV5-1
TGTGCCAGCAGCCCCGCTGGGGGAAGGAACACTGAAGCTTTCTTT	CASSPAGGRNTEAFF	TRBJ1-1	.	.	TRBV5-6
TGCGCCAGCAGCTTGATAGAGGCAACCCGTTACGAGCAGTACTTC	CASSLIEATRYEQYF	TRBJ2-7	.	.	TRBV5-1
TGTGCCAGCAGCCCCGGGACAGGGTGGGCCTACGAGCAGTACTTC	CASSPGTGWAYEQYF	TRBJ2-7	TRBD1	many	TRBV7-6
TGTGCCAGCGAAAGCTATGGCTACACCTTC	CASESYGYTF	TRBJ1-2	.	.	TRBV6-6
TGCAGTGCTAGGAGCCAATTCTCTGGAAACACCATATATTTT	CSARSQFSGNTIYF	TRBJ1-3	.	.	TRBV20-1
TGTGCCAGCAGCTTAGTGACTAGCGGGGGCAGGTCCTACAATGAGCAGTTCTTC	CASSLVTSGGRSYNEQFF	TRBJ2-1	TRBD2	.	TRBV11-2
TGTGCCAGCAGCCGCCGACAGGAGGGTACTGAAGCTTTCTTT	CASSRRQEGTEAFF	TRBJ1-1	.	.	TRBV4-2
TGTGCCAGCAGCTTAGCCAGGGTTCCACTCCCTGGCTACACCTTC	CASSLARVPLPGYTF	TRBJ1-2	.	.	TRBV7-9
TGTGCCAGCAGCCAAGGACAAGGCTACACCTTC	CASSQGQGYTF	TRBJ1-2	.	few	TRBV3-1